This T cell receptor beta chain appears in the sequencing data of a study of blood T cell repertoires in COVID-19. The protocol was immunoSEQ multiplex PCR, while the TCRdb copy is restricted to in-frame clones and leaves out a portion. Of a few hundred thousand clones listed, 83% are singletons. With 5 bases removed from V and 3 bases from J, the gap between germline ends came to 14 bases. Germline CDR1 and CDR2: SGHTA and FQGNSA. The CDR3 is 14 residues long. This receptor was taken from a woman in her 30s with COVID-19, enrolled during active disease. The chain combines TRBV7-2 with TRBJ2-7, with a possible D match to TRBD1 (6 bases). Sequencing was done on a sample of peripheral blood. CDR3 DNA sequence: TGTGCCAGCAGCCTTCGGGACACCCACTACGAGCAGTACTTC. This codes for CASSLRDTHYEQYF.